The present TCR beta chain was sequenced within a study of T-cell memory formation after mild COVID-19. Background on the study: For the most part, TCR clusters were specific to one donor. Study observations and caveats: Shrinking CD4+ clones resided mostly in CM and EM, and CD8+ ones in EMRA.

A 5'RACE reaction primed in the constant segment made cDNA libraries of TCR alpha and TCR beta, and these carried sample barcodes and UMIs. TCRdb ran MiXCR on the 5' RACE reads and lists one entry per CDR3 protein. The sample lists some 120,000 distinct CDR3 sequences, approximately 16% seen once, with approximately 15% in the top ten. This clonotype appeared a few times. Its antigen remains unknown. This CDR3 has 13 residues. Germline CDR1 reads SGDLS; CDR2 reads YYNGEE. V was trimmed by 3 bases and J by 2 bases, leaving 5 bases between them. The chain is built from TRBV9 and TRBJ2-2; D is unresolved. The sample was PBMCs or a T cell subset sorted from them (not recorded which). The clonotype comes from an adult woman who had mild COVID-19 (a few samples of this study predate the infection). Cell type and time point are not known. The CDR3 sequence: CASSADNTGELFF. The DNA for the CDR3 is TGTGCCAGCAGCGCCGACAACACCGGGGAGCTGTTTTTT. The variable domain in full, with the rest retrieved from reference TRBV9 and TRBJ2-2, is DSGVTQTPKHLITATGQRVTLRCSPRSGDLSVYWYQQSLDQGLQFLIQYYNGEERAKGNILERFSAQQFPDLHSELNLSSLELGDSALYFCASSADNTGELFFGEGSRLTVL.